This is a list of T cell receptor beta chains from one sample in a study of siplizumab effects on memory and regulatory T cells. Here immunoSEQ multiplex PCR was the method, and the copy in TCRdb shows in-frame clones only, minus some. The sample shows roughly 40,000 clones, about 89% of them seen only once. The sequencing input was naive CD4+ T cells sorted from blood. The receptors here all came from a human donor in good health. Each CDR3 is given with its conserved first and last residue. D genes are given only for firm matches. The size entry is marked missing in some rows and otherwise reads once, few, many or a size class.

v_call	clone_size	d_call	j_call	cdr3_nt	cdr3_aa
TRBV7-3	NA	NA	TRBJ2-2	TGTGCCAGCAGCTTTAGCACCGGGGAGCTGTTTTTT	CASSFSTGELFF
TRBV29-1	few	TRBD1	TRBJ1-2	TGCAGCGTTAGACAGGGAACTAACTATGGCTACACCTTC	CSVRQGTNYGYTF
TRBV5-4	NA	NA	TRBJ1-2	TGTGCCAGCAGCTGGATACAGGGTGGTGATGGCTACACCTTC	CASSWIQGGDGYTF
TRBV6-1	NA	NA	TRBJ1-2	TGTGCCAGCAGTGAAGCACGGGGCTATGGCTACACCTTC	CASSEARGYGYTF
TRBV19	NA	TRBD1	TRBJ2-1	TGTGCCAGTAGTATGCTGCGGACAGGGAAAGACAATGAGCAGTTCTTC	CASSMLRTGKDNEQFF
TRBV29-1	NA	NA	TRBJ2-3	TGCAGCGTTGCGAGACAGGCTAGCACAGATACGCAGTATTTT	CSVARQASTDTQYF
TRBV19	NA	TRBD1	TRBJ2-2	TGTGCCAGTATAGACAGGGGGAACACCGGGGAGCTGTTTTTT	CASIDRGNTGELFF
TRBV6-5	NA	NA	TRBJ2-7	TGTGCCAGCAGTTATGACGGATTGAACGAGCAGTACTTC	CASSYDGLNEQYF
TRBV7-9	NA	NA	TRBJ1-5	TGTGCCAGCAGCTTAGCGGGGGGGGGCTCTCAGCCCCAGCATTTT	CASSLAGGGSQPQHF
TRBV5-4	NA	NA	TRBJ2-5	TGTGCCAGCAGCCTAAGACAGGTTCAAGAGACCCAGTACTTC	CASSLRQVQETQYF
TRBV6-5	NA	NA	TRBJ1-6	TGTGCCAGCAGTTACGGGGCAGGGGATAATTCACCCCTCCACTTT	CASSYGAGDNSPLHF
TRBV6-5	NA	NA	TRBJ2-3	TGTGCCAGCAGTCGGCAAGCGGGAGATACGCAGTATTTT	CASSRQAGDTQYF
TRBV2	NA	NA	TRBJ1-2	TGTGCCAGCAGTGAGCGGCCCGGAGGGGTTGGCTACACCTTC	CASSERPGGVGYTF
TRBV5-6	NA	TRBD1	TRBJ1-1	TGTGCCAGCAGCTGGGACAGAGAGCTCACTGAAGCTTTCTTT	CASSWDRELTEAFF
TRBV7-2	NA	TRBD2	TRBJ2-5	TGTGCCAGCAGCCCGTCTAGCGGGGGGGTGGAGACCCAGTACTTC	CASSPSSGGVETQYF
TRBV7-9	NA	NA	TRBJ1-1	TGTGCCAGCAGCCCCCCGATCATTGCGGTGAACACTGAAGCTTTCTTT	CASSPPIIAVNTEAFF
TRBV14	NA	NA	TRBJ1-2	TGTGCCAGCAGCCAAGATTTACGGGACTATGGCTACACCTTC	CASSQDLRDYGYTF
TRBV10-3	NA	NA	TRBJ1-1	TGTGCCATCAGTGCGCCACAGGGTGGGACTGAAGCTTTCTTT	CAISAPQGGTEAFF
TRBV4-1	NA	NA	TRBJ2-1	TGCGCCAGCAGCCAAGTTGAGCGGGAGCAGTTCTTC	CASSQVEREQFF
TRBV6-1	once	NA	TRBJ2-1	TGTGCCAGCAGTGAATCCACTAGGTCACGGTACTACAATGAGCAGTTCTTC	CASSESTRSRYYNEQFF
TRBV10-3	NA	NA	TRBJ1-2	TGTGCCATCAGTGGGGGCAGCGATCTCTATGGCTACACCTTC	CAISGGSDLYGYTF
TRBV5-1	NA	NA	TRBJ2-3	TGCGCCAGCAGTCATGGAAATTCTGCGGCAGATACGCAGTATTTT	CASSHGNSAADTQYF
TRBV2	NA	TRBD2	TRBJ2-3	TGTGCCAGCAGTGGGTCCAGCGGGGGACCAGATACGCAGTATTTT	CASSGSSGGPDTQYF
TRBV5-1	NA	NA	TRBJ2-7	TGCGCCAGCAGCCCGGGACCGGACGAGCGAGAGCAGTACTTC	CASSPGPDEREQYF
TRBV27	few	TRBD1	TRBJ1-1	TGTGCCAGCAGTCCTGGGACAGGGCGGCAGATGAACACTGAAGCTTTCTTT	CASSPGTGRQMNTEAFF
TRBV1	NA	NA	TRBJ2-5	TGCACCAGCAGCCAACCTCGGACTAGCGGGGGACTTAAAGAGACCCAGTACTTC	CTSSQPRTSGGLKETQYF
TRBV6-5	NA	TRBD1	TRBJ2-3	TGTGCCAGCAGTTCTTCAGGGGGCGGAAATACGCAGTATTTT	CASSSSGGGNTQYF
TRBV25-1	NA	NA	TRBJ2-3	TGTGCCAGCAGTGATAAAAGGGTTCCAGATACGCAGTATTTT	CASSDKRVPDTQYF
TRBV13	NA	NA	TRBJ1-1	TGTGCCAGCAGCTTTACGACAGCTCTGAACACTGAAGCTTTCTTT	CASSFTTALNTEAFF
TRBV19	NA	NA	TRBJ1-1	TGTGCCAGTAGTATAACAGGGTTGAACACTGAAGCTTTCTTT	CASSITGLNTEAFF
TRBV7-2	NA	NA	TRBJ1-5	TGTGCCAGCAGCTTAGGGGTCACGGATCAGCCCCAGCATTTT	CASSLGVTDQPQHF
TRBV2	NA	TRBD2	TRBJ2-2	TGTGCCAGCACCCGTCGGATCCGACTAGCGGGCATCACCGGGGAGCTGTTTTTT	CASTRRIRLAGITGELFF
TRBV5-4	NA	TRBD1	TRBJ1-2	TGTGCCAGCAGCCGGGACAGGGGCAACTATGGCTACACCTTC	CASSRDRGNYGYTF
TRBV19	NA	TRBD1	TRBJ2-2	TGTGCCAGTAGTAATGCAGGGGGCACCGGGGAGCTGTTTTTT	CASSNAGGTGELFF
TRBV19	NA	TRBD1	TRBJ2-4	TGTGCCAGTAGTATACCCAGGGGGCAGAGAAACATTCAGTACTTC	CASSIPRGQRNIQYF
TRBV6-1	NA	NA	TRBJ1-1	TGTGCCAGCAGTGGGGACTCACCGAACACTGAAGCTTTCTTT	CASSGDSPNTEAFF
TRBV7-2	NA	TRBD1	TRBJ1-5	TGTGCCAGCAGCTTAGCGGGACAGGGGCCCAATCAGCCCCAGCATTTT	CASSLAGQGPNQPQHF
TRBV7-9	NA	NA	TRBJ1-5	TGTGCCAGCAGCCTGACAGGCCCGAATCAGCCCCAGCATTTT	CASSLTGPNQPQHF
TRBV2	few	TRBD1	TRBJ1-1	TGTGCCAGCAGACGACAGGGAGGGAGCACTGAAGCTTTCTTT	CASRRQGGSTEAFF
TRBV21-1	NA	NA	TRBJ1-5	TGTGCCAGCAGCCCCGGGGGGGGCAATCAGCCCCAGCATTTT	CASSPGGGNQPQHF
TRBV18	NA	NA	TRBJ2-2	TGTGCCAGCTCGCCATACCGTGACACCGGGGAGCTGTTTTTT	CASSPYRDTGELFF